Reported below is one T cell receptor (beta chain). The data originate from a study of blood T cell repertoires in COVID-19. Background on the study: Both acute and convalescent COVID-19 samples were obtained from the United States, Italy and Spain. PBMCs, B-cell-depleted T cells, or T cells provided the cDNA or gDNA that made up the material.

Deletions cut 8 bases from V and 6 bases from J, with 17 bases between. CDR3 size: 14 residues. Germline V lookup: CDR1 MNHEY, CDR2 SVGAGI. Generated by immunoSEQ multiplex PCR, the TCRdb table keeps only in-frame clones and is missing some. The sample shows 45,000 to 70,000 clones, roughly 80% of them seen only once. This chain joins TRBV6-5 and TRBJ2-1; weak D call: TRBD2 (5 bases). Sample: peripheral blood. This clonotype was sampled from a woman in her forties or fifties with active or convalescent COVID-19. The CDR3 DNA reads as TGTGCCAGCGGCGGCCAACGGCGGGCCAATGAGCAGTTCTTC. Translating it yields CASGGQRRANEQFF.